The source of this TCR beta chain is a study of neurological immune-mediated disorders. From the 5' RACE reads, TCRdb called clonotypes with MiXCR, one entry per CDR3 protein. The sample comprises tens of thousands of distinct CDR3 sequences, over 8.5% of which are singletons, and 6.6% rests with the top ten. This clonotype was counted at least ten times. CDR1 is SGDLS, CDR2 YYNGEE, per germline. Trimming left V 3 bases short and J 2 bases short, with 11 bases between. The CDR3 is 14 residues long. Time point reported: longitudinal time-point 1 (baseline). This TCR derives from a male donor with HTLV-1-associated myelopathy (HAM/TSP). Sequencing input: PBMCs. J is TRBJ1-2 and V is TRBV9, with TRBD1 as a possible D gene (5 bases). CDR3 sequence reads: CASSAGTRNYGYTF. The DNA for the CDR3 is TGTGCCAGCAGCGCCGGGACGAGGAACTATGGCTACACCTTC.